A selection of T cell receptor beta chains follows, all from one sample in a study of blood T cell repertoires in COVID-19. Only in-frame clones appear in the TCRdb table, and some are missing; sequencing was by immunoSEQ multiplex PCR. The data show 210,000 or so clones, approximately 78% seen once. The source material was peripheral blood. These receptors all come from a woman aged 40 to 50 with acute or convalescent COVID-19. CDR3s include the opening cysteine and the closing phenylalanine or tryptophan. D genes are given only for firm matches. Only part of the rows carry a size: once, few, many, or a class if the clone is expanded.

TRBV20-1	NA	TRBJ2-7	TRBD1	TGCAGTGCTGGTGGGGGACAGGGGTTGTACGAGCAGTACTTC	CSAGGGQGLYEQYF
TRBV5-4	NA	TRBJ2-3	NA	TGTGCCAGCACTAGAGAAGGTCTCACAGATACGCAGTATTTT	CASTREGLTDTQYF
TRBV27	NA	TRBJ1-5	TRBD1	TGTGCCAGCAGTTTAACGGGGGACAGCCTTGAGGGTCAGCCCCAGCATTTT	CASSLTGDSLEGQPQHF
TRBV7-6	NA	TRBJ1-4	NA	TGTGCCAGCAGCCCCGAGGCCGACGGGGATGAAAAACTGTTTTTT	CASSPEADGDEKLFF
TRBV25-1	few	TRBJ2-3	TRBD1	TGTGCCAGCAGTGATACCCGGGACAGGGTCCGCACAGATACGCAGTATTTT	CASSDTRDRVRTDTQYF
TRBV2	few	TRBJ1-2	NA	TGTGCCAGCAGTGAACAGTACTATGGCTACACCTTC	CASSEQYYGYTF
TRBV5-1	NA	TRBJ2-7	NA	TGCGCCAGCAGCCGAACCCGGAGTTCGGACGAGCAGTACTTC	CASSRTRSSDEQYF
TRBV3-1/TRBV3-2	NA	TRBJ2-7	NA	TGTGCCAGCAGCCAAGGACAGCTTGTTTGGGAGCAGTACTTC	CASSQGQLVWEQYF
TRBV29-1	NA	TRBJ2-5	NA	TGCAGCGTTGGTGGCCAGGGGGAGACCCAGTACTTC	CSVGGQGETQYF
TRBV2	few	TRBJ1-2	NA	TGTGCCAGCAGTGAAACCCGACAGGCATTCGGCTATGGCTACACCTTC	CASSETRQAFGYGYTF
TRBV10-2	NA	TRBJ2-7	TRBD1	TGCGCCAGCAGTGATGAGACAGGGGCCTACGAGCAGTACTTC	CASSDETGAYEQYF
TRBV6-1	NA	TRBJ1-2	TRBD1	TGTGCCAGCAGTGACACAGGGGGAAACTATGGCTACACCTTC	CASSDTGGNYGYTF
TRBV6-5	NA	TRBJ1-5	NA	TGTGCCAGCAGTACCTCACAAATTCCCCAGCATTTT	CASSTSQIPQHF
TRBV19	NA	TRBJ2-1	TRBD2	TGTGCCAGTAGTATGCAGCCTAGCGGGTACAATGAGCAGTTCTTC	CASSMQPSGYNEQFF
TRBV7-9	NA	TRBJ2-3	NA	TGTGCCAGCAGCTTAGCGGGAGCAGATACGCAGTATTTT	CASSLAGADTQYF
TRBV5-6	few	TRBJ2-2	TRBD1	TGTGCCAGCAGCTCCCAGGACAGGGAGATCGGGGAGCTGTTTTTT	CASSSQDREIGELFF
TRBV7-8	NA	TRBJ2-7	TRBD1	TGTGCCAGCAGCTTACCAAGGACAGGGGGGGGCGAGCAGTACTTC	CASSLPRTGGGEQYF
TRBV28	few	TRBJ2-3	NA	TGTGCCAGCAGTTGGGACATCCAACCCCCTAGCACAGATACGCAGTATTTT	CASSWDIQPPSTDTQYF
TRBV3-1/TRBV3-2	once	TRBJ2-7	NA	TGTGCCAGCAGCCAAGCTAGGGGCAAGCAGTACTTC	CASSQARGKQYF
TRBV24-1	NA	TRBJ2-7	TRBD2	TGTGCCACCAGTTCACTAGCGGATCCCTACGAGCAGTACTTC	CATSSLADPYEQYF
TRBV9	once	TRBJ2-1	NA	TGTGCCAGCAGCGTGGCCACAACAGGGATATTGAGTAATGAGCAGTTCTTC	CASSVATTGILSNEQFF
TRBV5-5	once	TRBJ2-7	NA	TGTGCCAGCAGAACCGGACAGCCCGGATCCTACGAGCAGTACTTC	CASRTGQPGSYEQYF
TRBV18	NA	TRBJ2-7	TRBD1	TGTGCCAGCTCACCTCGGGACAGGGGGCTAAACGAGCAGTACTTC	CASSPRDRGLNEQYF
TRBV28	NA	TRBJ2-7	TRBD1	TGTGCCAGCCTCGACAGGGGAAACGAGCAGTACTTC	CASLDRGNEQYF
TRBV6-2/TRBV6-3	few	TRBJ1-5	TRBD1	TGTGCCAGCAGCCCGACAGGGGGTAGCAATCAGCCCCAGCATTTT	CASSPTGGSNQPQHF
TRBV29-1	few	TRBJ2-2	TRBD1	TGCAGCGTAGAACGGGGCAGGGGGACCGGGGAGCTGTTTTTT	CSVERGRGTGELFF
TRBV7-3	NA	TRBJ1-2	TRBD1	TGTGCCAGCAGCTTAACGCCCGGGGGACAGGGGGCCGACTATGGCTACACCTTC	CASSLTPGGQGADYGYTF
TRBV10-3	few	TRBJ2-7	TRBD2	TGTGCCACCAGTGACGTAGGGACTAGCCTTAGTACCGGCTACGAGCAGTACTTC	CATSDVGTSLSTGYEQYF
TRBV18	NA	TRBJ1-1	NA	TGTGCCAGCTCACTAAAAGGAGGGAGCACTGAAGCTTTCTTT	CASSLKGGSTEAFF
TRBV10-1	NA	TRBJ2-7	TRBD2	TGCGCCAGCAGCCTAGCGGGGGGCTCCTACGAGCAGTACTTC	CASSLAGGSYEQYF
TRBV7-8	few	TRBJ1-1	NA	TGTGCCAGCAGCTTTGACCAGGGGTCGGGGACTGAAGCTTTCTTT	CASSFDQGSGTEAFF
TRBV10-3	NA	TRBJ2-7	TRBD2	TGTGCCATCAGTGAGGGGGGACTAGCGACGAGCTCCTACGAGCAGTACTTC	CAISEGGLATSSYEQYF
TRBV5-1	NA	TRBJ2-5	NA	TGCGCCAGCAGCTTTAATGAAGAGACCCAGTACTTC	CASSFNEETQYF
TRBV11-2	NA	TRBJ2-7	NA	TGTGCCAGCAGCTTAGGGCAGGGGTTAGTCCACGAGCAGTACTTC	CASSLGQGLVHEQYF
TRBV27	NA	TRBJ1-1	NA	TGTGCCAGCAGTCAAGACAGTTTCGCTGAAGCTTTCTTT	CASSQDSFAEAFF
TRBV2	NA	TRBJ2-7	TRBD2	TGTGCCAGCAAGCCTAGCGGGAGCTCCTACGAGCAGTACTTC	CASKPSGSSYEQYF
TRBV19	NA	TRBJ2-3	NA	TGTGCCAGTACGCAGCGGAACACAGATACGCAGTATTTT	CASTQRNTDTQYF
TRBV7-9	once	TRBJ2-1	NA	TGTGCCAGCAGTTCTGGTGGGGCTGACTACAATGAGCAGTTCTTC	CASSSGGADYNEQFF
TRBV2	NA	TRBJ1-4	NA	TGTGCCAGCAACAGCCATAATGAAAAACTGTTTTTT	CASNSHNEKLFF
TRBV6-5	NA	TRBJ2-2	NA	TGTGCCAGCACCCACTTGAACACCGGGGAGCTGTTTTTT	CASTHLNTGELFF
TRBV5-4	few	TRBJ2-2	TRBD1	TGTGCCAGCAGCTTGGACAGGGGTCGGACCGGGGAGCTGTTTTTT	CASSLDRGRTGELFF
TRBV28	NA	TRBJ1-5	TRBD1	TGTGCCAGCAGCCCAAAGGGGACAGGGCGGTTTCATCAGCCCCAGCATTTT	CASSPKGTGRFHQPQHF